Sequencing of this TCR beta chain was carried out in a study of shared clonotypes between healthy human individuals. Germline V gives CDR1 SGHTA, CDR2 FQGNSA. Trimming cost V 5 bases and J 3 bases, with 14 bases left between them. The CDR3 runs to 14 residues. Sequencing was performed on unsorted PBMC DNA using ten immunoSEQ deep assay plates. Some clones are missing from TCRdb's copy, which holds only in-frame ones; the method was immunoSEQ multiplex PCR. The sample holds 400,000 to 550,000 clones, about 80% seen once. The source is a woman aged 40 to 50 in good health. Some clones in this sample may be carry-over from other donors' samples. Input material: PBMCs. The chain is built from TRBV7-2 and TRBJ2-7, with a weak D call TRBD2 (6 bases). CDR3 coding DNA: TGTGCCAGCAGCAAACGGCGGGGCGGCTACGAGCAGTACTTC. Amino acids: CASSKRRGGYEQYF.